The 15 T cell receptor beta chains below come from one sample, sequenced in a study of spatial heterogeneity in lung cancer (dated 2019 in TCRdb). Libraries were made using 5' RACE. Reads for this sample came from a NextSeq 500. TCRdb took the public reads, trimmed them with fastp at Q25, ran MiXCR for clone calling and kept in-frame beta chains. Rows are unified per CDR3 protein, each entry keeping the most common DNA and genes. In this sample the table shows more than 80,000 distinct CDR3 sequences, 10% to 15% of which occur a single time. The top ten clones comprise roughly 39% of the sample. The intended sense of this specimen's time point label: sample taken at primary tumor resection. For TCR sequencing, whole RNA was extracted from tumor and nontumor lung tissue, or from cryopreserved PBMC samples, and no cell sorting was done. Sample: PBMCs, taken at surgery. Receptors were obtained from a male donor with early-stage non-small cell lung cancer.

The J gene is TRBJ2-7, the V gene TRBV6-2 or TRBV6-3; 8 positions match TRBD1. The trim removed 6 bases at V and 3 bases at J, leaving 7 bases unmatched. CDR1 is MNHEY and CDR2 is SVGEGT in the germline V gene. The CDR3 loop spans 14 amino acids. The CDR3 nucleotides are TGTGCCAGCAGACGGACAGGGCTACGCTACGAGCAGTACTTC. Translation: CASRRTGLRYEQYF.

This clonotype was seen more than once but under ten times. The chain has TRBV7-9 and TRBJ1-5, with D maybe TRBD1 (6 bases). From germline, CDR1 is SEHNR and CDR2 FQNEAQ (reference sequence). The CDR3 runs 15 residues. V shed 2 bases and J shed 4 bases, with 12 bases lying between them. The CDR3 nucleotides are TGTGCCAGCAGCTTAACGGACAGTGGGAATCAGCCCCAGCATTTT. Protein sequence: CASSLTDSGNQPQHF.

This clonotype showed up many times. J is TRBJ1-5 and V is TRBV6-5; D ambiguous. CDR1 and CDR2 from the germline V gene are MNHEY and SVGAGI. V was shortened by 6 bases and J by 4 bases, with 7 bases between the two germline ends. This CDR3 comprises 12 residues. CDR3 region: CASRRGNQPQHF. For the CDR3, the DNA is TGTGCCAGCAGGCGGGGTAATCAGCCCCAGCATTTT.

This clonotype was seen repeatedly, ten times or more. The chain employs TRBV20-1 and TRBJ2-7; TRBD2 matches 7 bases. The V gene's germline CDR1 is DFQATT and CDR2 SNEGSKA (reference sequence). The J segment lost 2 bases and the V segment lost 6 bases, leaving 13 bases of the junction unmatched. This CDR3 is built from 15 residues. This CDR3 reads CSADTPSGGAYEQYF. The CDR3 DNA is TGCAGTGCCGATACGCCTAGCGGAGGCGCCTACGAGCAGTACTTC.

This clonotype was observed at least ten times. The chain combines TRBV4-3 with TRBJ2-1; 8 positions agree with TRBD1. Looked up from germline, CDR1 is LGHNA and CDR2 is YSLEER. The CDR3 is 12 amino acids. Trimming removed 1 base from V and 15 bases from J; junction bases left unmatched: 5. The chain's CDR3 is CASSQATGVRFF. DNA for the CDR3: TGCGCCAGCAGCCAAGCGACAGGGGTACGGTTCTTC.

The genes are TRBV20-1 and TRBJ2-3, with TRBD1 matching over 8 bases. Germline V gene lookup returns CDR1 DFQATT and CDR2 SNEGSKA (reference sequence). There are 15 residues in the CDR3. J was trimmed by 2 bases and V by 2 bases; bases with no gene match: 6. The DNA for the CDR3 is TGCAGTGCTAGAACGGGACAGGCGAACACAGATACGCAGTATTTT. Protein sequence: CSARTGQANTDTQYF.

The rearrangement uses TRBV12-3 or TRBV12-4 and TRBJ2-2; 14 nucleotides line up with TRBD2. There are 17 residues in the CDR3. Germline trimming cut 4 bases from V and 1 base from J; bases unmatched to any gene: 2. CDR3: CASSSGTSGGNTGELFF. Here the CDR3 DNA reads TGTGCCAGCAGTTCCGGGACTAGCGGGGGGAACACCGGGGAGCTGTTTTTT.

This clonotype has only a few counts. The chain carries TRBV7-8 and TRBJ2-2; tentative D call: TRBD1 (5 bases). Germline V gene lookup returns CDR1 SGHVS and CDR2 FQNEAQ. The V and J ends lost 1 base and 4 bases respectively, with 10 bases between them. The CDR3 loop spans 15 amino acids. CDR3 coding DNA: TGTGCCAGCAGCTTAGTAGGAAGGGGCACCGGGGAGCTGTTTTTT. This encodes CASSLVGRGTGELFF.

This clonotype was found many times. The chain uses TRBV2 and TRBJ1-5, with 8 bases fitting TRBD1. Trimming at V came to 2 bases and at J to 3 bases, leaving 0 bases not matched to a gene. The CDR3 is made up of 14 amino acids. CDR1 is SNHLY, CDR2 FYNNEI, per germline. CDR3 protein: CASSEQGANQPQHF. The CDR3 bases are TGTGCCAGCAGTGAACAGGGGGCCAATCAGCCCCAGCATTTT.

The V gene is TRBV7-2, the J gene TRBJ2-1; TRBD2 aligns across 10 bases. CDR1 and CDR2 from the germline V gene are SGHTA and FQGNSA. CDR3 size: 16 residues. The V gene end was trimmed by 5 bases and the J gene end by 5 bases; junction bases not matched to a gene: 9. CDR3 in DNA: TGTGCCAGCAGCCTACAAGCGGGAGGGCCTGACAATGAGCAGTTCTTC. Protein sequence: CASSLQAGGPDNEQFF.

This clonotype has only a few counts. The genes are TRBV20-1 and TRBJ1-5, with TRBD1 matching 7 bases. CDR1 is DFQATT and CDR2 is SNEGSKA in the germline V gene (reference sequence). The CDR3 is 15 residues long. The trim removed 0 bases at V and 4 bases at J, leaving 6 bases unmatched. The DNA of the CDR3 is TGCAGTGCTAGAGACGACAGGGAAGGTAATCAGCCCCAGCATTTT. This gives the protein CSARDDREGNQPQHF.

This clonotype has at least ten counts. The chain joins TRBV29-1 to TRBJ2-3; tentatively, D is TRBD2 (6 bases). This CDR3 region has 14 residues. The germline V gene has CDR1 SQVTM and CDR2 ANQGSEA. V lost 4 bases and J 1 base, leaving 12 bases between the germline ends. The CDR3 sequence: CSVGSSVGTDTQYF. The CDR3 nucleotides read TGCAGCGTTGGATCTAGCGTAGGCACAGATACGCAGTATTTT.

This chain connects TRBV18 to TRBJ2-5; 7 bases align to TRBD2. Germline-derived CDR1 and CDR2 are KGHSH and LQKENI. This CDR3 contains 16 residues. J lost 5 bases, V lost 0 bases, and 9 bases had no gene match. CDR3 region: CASSPPLGGYEETQYF. For the CDR3, the DNA is TGTGCCAGCTCACCACCGTTGGGGGGGTATGAGGAGACCCAGTACTTC. The whole variable domain, filled in from reference TRBV18 and TRBJ2-5, reads NAGVMQNPRHLVRRRGQEARLRCSPMKGHSHVYWYRQLPEEGLKFMVYLQKENIIDESGMPKERFSAEFPKEGPSILRIQQVVRGDSAAYFCASSPPLGGYEETQYFGPGTRLLVL.

The V call is TRBV12-3 or TRBV12-4, the J call TRBJ1-5; D is unresolved. V dropped 5 bases and J dropped 0 bases, with 8 bases sitting between them. The CDR3 has 14 amino acids. CDR3 sequence reads: CASSSKNSNQPQHF. CDR3 in DNA: TGTGCCAGCAGTAGCAAGAATAGCAATCAGCCCCAGCATTTT.

Many counts were recorded for this clonotype. V usage is TRBV12-3 or TRBV12-4 and J usage is TRBJ2-5; a possible D gene is TRBD2 (5 bases). The CDR3 covers 13 residues. V lost 8 bases, J lost 7 bases, and 17 bases lay in between. For the CDR3, the DNA is TGTGCCAGCCGGGGTAGTAGCCAAATGACCCAGTACTTC. Protein: CASRGSSQMTQYF.